Below, one T cell receptor (beta chain) is given with its context. This entry comes from a study of blood T cell repertoires in COVID-19. Study information: T cells, B-cell-depleted T cells, or PBMCs provided the cDNA or gDNA that served as material.

Germline V gene lookup returns CDR1 SNHLY and CDR2 FYNNEI. The J segment lost 6 bases and the V segment lost 5 bases, leaving 8 bases of the junction unmatched. The CDR3 consists of 14 residues. Original processing methods: Amplifying reference gene primers gave estimates of nucleated cell counts. TCRdb's copy holds only in-frame clones and misses some; the assay was immunoSEQ multiplex PCR. V and J calls and clone size come straight from that table; D and trimming were deduced from the DNA. The sample records roughly 150,000 clones, about 79% being singletons. The chain is built from TRBV2 and TRBJ1-2, with 8 bases aligning to TRBD1. The sequence was collected from a woman in her forties or fifties in a cohort sampled during active or convalescent COVID-19. The sequencing input was peripheral blood. DNA of the CDR3: TGTGCCAGCAGTAGATCGACAGGGGCGGATGGCTACACCTTC. Protein sequence: CASSRSTGADGYTF.